This T cell receptor beta chain was recorded in a study of T-cell reconstitution after alpha-beta-depleted transplantation in children (dated by TCRdb to 2015 to 2016). In terms of the full investigation: T-cell immune reconstitution after TCRalphabeta/CD19-depleted allogeneic hematopoietic cell transplantation in children was quantitatively tracked in the study by means of TCR repertoire profiling.

The treatment or condition label here, explained by the study, means: allogeneic hematopoietic cell transplantation with graft depleted of TCRalphabeta T cells and CD19 B cells. The children who served as transplant recipients had been given grafts of TCRalphabeta/CD19-depleted allogeneic hematopoietic cells. Notes on this clonotype: Its binding antigen is unknown. No base qualities exist here, and no much larger clone lies one base off it.

Trimming takes 5 bases off V and 11 bases off J; junction bases not matched to a gene: 10. As encoded in the germline V gene, CDR1 is MDHEN while CDR2 is SYDVKM. The CDR3 runs 15 residues from the cysteine to the phenylalanine. The only DNA kept is the CDR3, 45 bases in frame from the first base. Study-wide conclusions, independent of this receptor: In some patients, high TCRbeta diversity at day 60 was attributed to recipient T cells and intrathymic progenitors that had survived conditioning. Hyperexpanded clone frequencies declined over subsequent months; after one year, T-cell counts and TCRbeta diversity were mostly attributed to newly produced T cells. About two months after transplant, the apparently early recovery of alphabetaT-cell counts reportedly depended on just several hundred clones that had expanded rapidly and came from non-depleted graft cells.

To prepare the library, PCR was applied. The data were produced on an Illumina HiSeq 2500. TCR libraries were prepared with molecular barcoding, using unique molecular identifiers to normalize TCRbeta repertoire quantification. The public reads were reanalyzed by TCRdb: fastp trimming at Q25, MiXCR alignment, in-frame beta chains only. Every distinct CDR3 protein forms one entry, paired with its most common genes and DNA. This sample comprises hundreds of thousands of distinct CDR3 sequences, roughly 24% of them detected only once. Less than 15% of the sample belongs to the ten largest clones. Sample: PBMCs, mostly from graft donor cells, taken 360 days after TCRalphabeta/CD19-depleted stem cell transplant. This receptor was taken from a boy under two years old who had a stem cell transplant for acute myeloid leukemia, so the T cells may come from the graft donor. The rearrangement joined TRBV28 to TRBJ1-4; 11 bases in the middle match TRBD1. The sequenced DNA is TGTGCCAGCAGTCCAGAGGACAGGGGGCTTCGTAAACTGTTTTTT. Its amino acids are CASSPEDRGLRKLFF.